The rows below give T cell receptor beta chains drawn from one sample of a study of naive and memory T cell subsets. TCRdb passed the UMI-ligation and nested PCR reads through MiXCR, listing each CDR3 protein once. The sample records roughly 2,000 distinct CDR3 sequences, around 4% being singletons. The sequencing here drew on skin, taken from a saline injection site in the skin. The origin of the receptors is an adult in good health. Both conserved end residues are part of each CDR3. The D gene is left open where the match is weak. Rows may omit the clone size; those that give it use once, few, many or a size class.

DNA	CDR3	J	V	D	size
TGCAGTGCTTACCCTAGCGGGGGGGCCTCAGAGACCCAGTACTTC	CSAYPSGGASETQYF	TRBJ2-5	TRBV20-1	TRBD2	NA
TGTGCCTGGGGGGTCTGGGGGAGTGCTGAAGCTTTCTTT	CAWGVWGSAEAFF	TRBJ1-1	TRBV30	NA	many
TGTGCCAGCCTCCCGAGGGACACCTACAATGAGCAGTTCTTC	CASLPRDTYNEQFF	TRBJ2-1	TRBV12-3/TRBV12-4	NA	medium-sized
TGTGCCACCAGCAGAGTTCAGGGGGCTTCCAAAAACATTCAGTACTTC	CATSRVQGASKNIQYF	TRBJ2-4	TRBV15	TRBD1	medium-sized
TGTGCCAGCAGTCTTAGCGGGGGGGACGACGAGCAGTACTTC	CASSLSGGDDEQYF	TRBJ2-7	TRBV27	TRBD2	many
TGTGCCAGCAGCGTAGGGGACACTCACTACGAGCAGTACTTC	CASSVGDTHYEQYF	TRBJ2-7	TRBV9	NA	medium-sized
TGCAGTGCTAGACGGGGTAGCGGGGGGGTAGTGAATGAGCAGTTCTTC	CSARRGSGGVVNEQFF	TRBJ2-1	TRBV20-1	TRBD2	medium-sized
TGTGCCAGCAGCCACAGTATCGGCTCCTACGAGCAGTACTTC	CASSHSIGSYEQYF	TRBJ2-7	TRBV16	NA	medium-sized
TGTGCCAGTAGTGTCCGACAGGGGGCCTCCAATCAGCCCCAGCATTTT	CASSVRQGASNQPQHF	TRBJ1-5	TRBV19	TRBD1	medium-sized
TGTGCCAGCAGCTTAGGGACAGGGGCGCTCCAATTCTATGGCTACACCTTC	CASSLGTGALQFYGYTF	TRBJ1-2	TRBV7-2	TRBD1	medium-sized
TGTGCCAGCAGTCCGCCCGACAGGAACATCATTTATAGCAATCAGCCCCAGCATTTT	CASSPPDRNIIYSNQPQHF	TRBJ1-5	TRBV6-2/TRBV6-3	NA	many
TGTGCCAGCAGACAGTTTAGCAATCAGCCCCAGCATTTT	CASRQFSNQPQHF	TRBJ1-5	TRBV2	NA	medium-sized
TGTGCCAGCAGTTACGGTCAGTCTGGGGCCAACGTCCTGACTTTC	CASSYGQSGANVLTF	TRBJ2-6	TRBV6-5	NA	medium-sized
TGTGCCAGCAGCTTAGCGGCAGGGGCGCAGCCCCAGCATTTT	CASSLAAGAQPQHF	TRBJ1-5	TRBV7-8	NA	medium-sized
TGCAGCGTTATCGGTTTATATAACTATGGCGACACCTTC	CSVIGLYNYGDTF	TRBJ1-2	TRBV29-1	NA	few